One T cell receptor (beta chain) is described in this entry. The data derive from a study of shared clonotypes between healthy human individuals. For every subset, genomic DNA was evenly distributed across several immunoSEQ plates. Repertoires were generated with immunoSEQ multiplex PCR, while TCRdb's copy carries only in-frame clones and drops some. Here the sample spans 2 million to 3 million clones, 80% to 95% being singletons. Germline values: CDR1 SGHNT, CDR2 YENEEA. The CDR3 extends over 12 amino acids. The sample was naive CD4+ T cells from PBMCs. Subset specified: CD45RA+ positively selected. This TCR derives from a man between 18 and 29 years old in good health. Some clones in this sample may be carry-over from other donors' samples. The chain links TRBV11-3 to TRBJ2-5; 7 bases align to TRBD2. The assigned J gene may be wrong: the sequence end matches TRBJ2-7 better. As DNA, the CDR3 is TGTGCCAGCAGCCATGGGGGGGACGAGCAGTACTTC. Protein product: CASSHGGDEQYF.